These 14 T cell receptor beta chains share one sample of origin, sequenced in a study of T-cell reconstitution after alpha-beta-depleted transplantation in children. It was with unique molecular identifiers that the TCRbeta library was prepared. TCRdb re-called the PCR reads with MiXCR, one entry per CDR3 protein. The sample consists of 200,000 to 300,000 distinct CDR3 sequences, about 11% of them appearing once. The material was PBMCs from the stem cell graft donor, obtained from the stem cell graft. Source of these receptors: a human donor who donated a stem cell graft to a child with acute lymphoblastic leukemia.

This clonotype was counted ten times or more. V gene TRBV28 combines with J gene TRBJ2-7; TRBD1 aligns across 7 bases. The CDR3 is made up of 14 amino acids. CDR1 is MDHEN and CDR2 is SYDVKM in the germline V gene. Trimming took 4 bases from V and 2 from J; bases not matched to a gene: 5. As DNA, the CDR3 is TGTGCCAGCAGTTGGGGACAGCCACCCTACGAGCAGTACTTC. It encodes CASSWGQPPYEQYF.

This clonotype was detected many times. The chain combines TRBV6-1 with TRBJ2-2; the D call may be TRBD1 or TRBD2 (7 bases each). V lost 7 bases, J lost 0 bases, and 21 bases lay in between. CDR1 is MNHNS, CDR2 SASEGT, per germline. The length of the CDR3 is 18 residues. In DNA form, the CDR3 reads TGTGCCAGCACTACGGGGGGTTGGGGGACAGCGAACACCGGGGAGCTGTTTTTT. This translates into CASTTGGWGTANTGELFF.

Worth noting for this clonotype: A much larger clone is a single base away; this may be a read error. V gene TRBV20-1 combines with J gene TRBJ2-5; tentatively, D is TRBD1 (6 bases). This CDR3 region has 15 residues. Trimming cost V 3 bases and J 7 bases, with 21 bases left between them. Germline lookup yields CDR1 DFQATT and CDR2 SNEGSKA (reference sequence). The CDR3 region has the DNA TGCAGTGCTAGTCCCGCAGGGGCGTTCAGAGCGACCCAGTACTTC. Translation gives CSASPAGAFRATQYF.

This clonotype came up once. This may stem from a read error, because a much larger clone lies one nucleotide away. CDR3 nucleotides: TGTGCCAGCATCTTACGACGTCCGAGCAAAATATATGATTCACCCCTCCACTTT. It yields the protein CASILRRPSKIYDSPLHF. V gene TRBV11-2 combines with J gene TRBJ1-6; D is undetermined. The CDR3 has 18 amino acids. Germline loops: CDR1 SGHAT, CDR2 FQNNGV.

This clonotype has at least ten counts. V gene TRBV4-2 combines with J gene TRBJ1-1, with D possibly TRBD1 on 5 matching bases. Trimming left V 1 base short and J 7 bases short, with 7 bases between. The CDR3 loop spans 12 amino acids. Germline V gives CDR1 LGHNA, CDR2 YNFKEQ. The CDR3 DNA is TGTGCCAGCAGCCAAGGGGACGTTGAAGCTTTCTTT. Amino acid sequence: CASSQGDVEAFF.

This clonotype was counted between two and nine times. The V call is TRBV6-2 or TRBV6-3, the J call TRBJ2-4; D is unresolved. Trimming shortened V by 5 bases and J by 0 bases, and 17 bases separated the two germline ends. The CDR3 extends over 17 amino acids. Per the germline V gene, CDR1 is MNHEY and CDR2 is SVGEGT. CDR3 DNA sequence: TGTGCCAGCAGTGAGTACAAGCTACATCTAGCCAAAAACATTCAGTACTTC. Translation gives CASSEYKLHLAKNIQYF.

Ten or more counts support this clonotype. In DNA, the CDR3 is TGTGCCAGCAGTGAAGCGCGACTATTCGAGCAGTACTTC. Encoded protein: CASSEARLFEQYF. This chain connects TRBV2 to TRBJ2-7; D possibly corresponds to TRBD2 (5 bases). Trimming left V 0 bases short and J 6 bases short, with 9 bases between. Germline CDR1 SNHLY, CDR2 FYNNEI. The CDR3 loop spans 13 amino acids.

Only a few counts were recorded for this clonotype. The chain links TRBV5-1 to TRBJ2-1, with D perhaps TRBD1 (5 bases). This CDR3 is 15 amino acids long. Germline V gene lookup returns CDR1 SGHRS and CDR2 YFSETQ. V was shortened by 0 bases and J by 6 bases, with 13 bases between the two germline ends. The CDR3 here is CASSLGTAGINEQFF. DNA for the CDR3: TGCGCCAGCAGCTTGGGGACCGCAGGGATCAATGAGCAGTTCTTC.

This clonotype was recorded many times. The rearrangement links TRBV12-3 or TRBV12-4 to TRBJ1-4; D might be TRBD1 (6 bases). CDR3 length: 15 amino acids. The V and J ends lost 7 bases and 3 bases respectively, with 15 bases between them. CDR3 in amino acids: CASTSAGQSNEKLFF. The CDR3 region has the DNA TGTGCCAGCACCTCAGCCGGACAGTCTAATGAAAAACTGTTTTTT.

In this sample, this clonotype turned up many times. The chain recombines TRBV12-3 or TRBV12-4 with TRBJ2-5, with D unclear. CDR3 length equals 11 residues. V lost 5 bases and J lost 7, with 8 bases in between. The CDR3 loop is CASSRTGTQYF. The CDR3 DNA follows: TGTGCCAGCAGTCGAACCGGGACCCAGTACTTC.

This clonotype was seen at least ten times. CDR3 DNA: TGTGCCAGCACCCTAGACAGGGGGACTCAGCCCCAGCATTTT. It specifies CASTLDRGTQPQHF. This chain joins TRBV7-2 and TRBJ1-5; 9 positions agree with TRBD1. The germline V gene encodes CDR1 SGHTA and CDR2 FQGNSA. The CDR3 consists of 14 residues. Trimming removed 7 bases from V and 6 bases from J; junction bases left unmatched: 7.

This clonotype was recorded many times. The CDR3 loop is CASSLEGRMNTGELFF. The CDR3 region has the DNA TGCGCCAGCAGCTTGGAAGGGAGAATGAACACCGGGGAGCTGTTTTTT. The rearrangement uses TRBV5-1 and TRBJ2-2; D might be TRBD2 (5 bases). This CDR3 has 16 amino acids. CDR1 and CDR2 from the germline V gene are SGHRS and YFSETQ. V was trimmed by 0 bases and J by 1 base, leaving 10 bases between them.

This clonotype was seen at least ten times. The chain employs TRBV10-3 and TRBJ2-2; D remains ambiguous. CDR3 length: 15 amino acids. Looked up from germline, CDR1 is ENHRY and CDR2 is SYGVKD. V lost 4 bases, J lost 1 base, and 10 bases lay in between. CDR3 bases: TGTGCCATCAGTGTCGGACCCCTGAACACCGGGGAGCTGTTTTTT. Translated, it gives CAISVGPLNTGELFF.

This clonotype was picked up many times. The CDR3 is CASSVAAGSTDTQYF. CDR3 bases: TGTGCCAGCAGCGTAGCGGCGGGGAGCACAGATACGCAGTATTTT. The V and J genes are TRBV9 and TRBJ2-3; weak D call: TRBD2 (6 bases). Trimming stripped 0 bases from V and 0 bases from J, with 8 bases between. Germline values: CDR1 SGDLS, CDR2 YYNGEE. This CDR3 is built from 15 residues.